The clone carrying this T cell receptor (beta chain) was detected only a few times. TCRdb reprocessed the RT-PCR reads via MiXCR and lists one record per CDR3 protein. The table has about 700,000 distinct CDR3 sequences, about 14% seen once; the top ten hold about 3.9%. This clonotype originated in a female donor in good health, serving as a healthy control. Sample: memory CD4+ T cells from blood.

As DNA, the CDR3 is TGTGCCAGCAGCTCGCGCGGGGAGAGCTCCTACAATGAGCAGTTCTTC. Its translation is CASSSRGESSYNEQFF. The chain couples TRBV7-8 to TRBJ2-1; tentative D call: TRBD2 (6 bases). V gave up 4 bases and J gave up 0 bases, with 13 bases separating them. The CDR3 loop spans 16 amino acids. The germline gives CDR1 SGHVS, CDR2 FQNEAQ. The full variable domain, completed using reference TRBV7-8 and TRBJ2-1, is GAGVSQSPRYKVAKRGQDVALRCDPISGHVSLFWYQQALGQGPEFLTYFQNEAQLDKSGLPSDRFFAERPEGSVSTLKIQRTQQEDSAVYLCASSSRGESSYNEQFFGPGTRLTVL.